The text below deals with one T cell receptor beta chain. A single count supports this clone. What antigen it recognizes has not been identified. Per-base quality was not reported, and no clone a single base away is much larger than it. The sample originates from a study of blood T cell repertoires in COVID-19 (dated by TCRdb to 2018 to 2020). For context, the study as a whole: Collaborator samples came from the United States, Italy and Spain and covered acute and convalescent phases of COVID-19. The repertoires were released in a freely available public database meant as a resource for research on the immune response to SARS-CoV-2. Deeply sampled blood TCRbeta repertoires from subjects exposed to, actively infected with, or recovered from COVID-19 were included in the dataset. Samples were obtained from the ongoing ImmuneRACE study (first 160 participants) and from about 1,300 subjects provided by 6 global collaborators. Where available, HLA class I and class II types were taken from metadata supplied by the sample provider and were not determined by assay-based typing. The prospective study material was composed of cDNA or gDNA derived from T cells, B-cell-depleted T cells, or PBMCs. The sample metadata nearly always contained a de-identified subject ID, COVID-19 status, age in years and sex.

TCRbeta CDR3 regions were amplified from genomic DNA by means of the immunoSEQ Assay, a bias-controlled multiplex PCR. As for the original processing: Within the assay, amplification of reference gene primers was used to estimate how many nucleated cells each sample contained. To quantify the absolute abundance of each unique TCRbeta CDR3 rearrangement, sequence reads were collapsed and filtered. For each sample, productive Simpson clonality was calculated as the square root of Simpson's diversity index over productive rearrangements. TCRdb's version of the immuneACCESS table is confined to in-frame rearrangements and falls short of the full clone set. An unresolved V gene accounts for under half of the shortfall where checked; the remainder is of unknown origin. V, J and clone size reflect that table, while D and trimming were determined from the DNA. For this sample there are 160,000 or so clones; roughly 82% appear just once. The ten largest clones represent more than 7.5% of the sample.

The germline V gene encodes CDR1 SGHTA and CDR2 FQGNSA. Here V drops 5 bases and J drops 0 bases, and the junction holds 3 bases not matched to any gene. Reading from cysteine to phenylalanine, the CDR3 counts 16 amino acids. The retained sequence is limited to the CDR3, 48 bases, with the frame set at the first base. The collaborating institutions used their own protocols to collect whole blood in K2EDTA tubes. For TCRbeta analysis, collaborators shipped samples as frozen whole blood, isolated PBMCs, or DNA extracted from either of those sample types. Here is what the overall study found, with its caveats: The amount of clinical and demographic metadata varied by source and participant and was provided uncurated.

Sample: peripheral blood. The rearrangement combines TRBV7-2 with TRBJ2-2, and 10 junctional nucleotides match TRBD2. The sequence was obtained from a woman in her sixties or seventies with acute or convalescent COVID-19. The CDR3 protein: CASSKTSGANTGELFF. The DNA sequence follows: TGTGCCAGCAGCAAAACTAGCGGGGCGAACACCGGGGAGCTGTTTTTT. The CDR3 plus the reference TRBV7-2 and TRBJ2-2 genes for the other parts give the full variable domain: GAGVSQSPSNKVTEKGKDVELRCDPISGHTALYWYRQSLGQGLEFLIYFQGNSAPDKSGLPSDRFSAERTGGSVSTLTIQRTQQEDSAVYLCASSKTSGANTGELFFGEGSRLTVL.